The rows below give T cell receptor beta chains drawn from one sample of a study of blood T cell repertoires in COVID-19. TCRdb's table, derived via immunoSEQ multiplex PCR, lists solely in-frame clones and lacks some. The profile covers 150,000 or so clones, with roughly four fifths appearing a single time and roughly a fifth taken by the ten largest. Sequencing was carried out using peripheral blood. These receptors all stem from an elderly woman with acute or convalescent COVID-19. Each CDR3 is given with its conserved first and last residue. A D gene is named only where the DNA matches it firmly. Clone size is not always given. Where it is, it says once, few, many or a class for expanded clones.

TRBV5-1	TRBD1	once	TRBJ1-4	TGCGCCAGCAGCTTGGGACAGGGACGGGGGCAGGGACTGTTTTTT	CASSLGQGRGQGLFF
TRBV19	NA	NA	TRBJ1-2	TGTGCCAGTAGCCCATCTGGAGGAGGCGGCTATGGCTACACCTTC	CASSPSGGGGYGYTF
TRBV19	TRBD1	NA	TRBJ1-5	TGTGCCAGTAGTATACTTGGCCTCGACAGGGCCTTGAGGCAGCCCCAGCATTTT	CASSILGLDRALRQPQHF
TRBV5-1	NA	NA	TRBJ2-1	TGCGCCAGCAGCTCCGGGATTAAGCAGTTCTTC	CASSSGIKQFF
TRBV18	NA	NA	TRBJ1-1	TGTGCCAGCTCATCAAAAAGGGGTTCGGCTGAAGCTTTCTTT	CASSSKRGSAEAFF
TRBV10-3	TRBD2	NA	TRBJ2-2	TGTGCCATCAGTGAAAGGACTAGCGCCGGGGAGCTGTTTTTT	CAISERTSAGELFF
TRBV19	TRBD1	once	TRBJ2-3	TGTGCCAGTAGAGAGACCGGGACAGGGACGGGAGATACGCAGTATTTT	CASRETGTGTGDTQYF
TRBV20-1	NA	NA	TRBJ2-7	TGCAGTGCTAGATCCCCAAACGAGCAGTACTTC	CSARSPNEQYF
TRBV19	TRBD1	few	TRBJ1-1	TGTGCCAGTATTAGGAGGACAGGGCCATTGAACACTGAAGCTTTCTTT	CASIRRTGPLNTEAFF
TRBV5-8	NA	once	TRBJ1-2	TGTGCCAGCAGCCCTTATAACTATGGCTACACCTTC	CASSPYNYGYTF
TRBV20-1	TRBD1	few	TRBJ2-7	TGCAGTGCTAGTGGGACAGGGGCCCACGAGCAGTACTTC	CSASGTGAHEQYF
TRBV5-5	NA	NA	TRBJ2-2	TGTGCCAGCAGCTTGGTGGCAGGGGCGAACACCGGGGAGCTGTTTTTT	CASSLVAGANTGELFF
TRBV27	NA	NA	TRBJ2-7	TGTGCCAGCAGTTCCGGAGGGGTAGTCGCGGTAAGCTCCTACGAGCAGTACTTC	CASSSGGVVAVSSYEQYF
TRBV2	NA	NA	TRBJ2-7	TGTGCCAGCAGTGTGGTCGACAACTACGAGCAGTACTTC	CASSVVDNYEQYF
TRBV2	NA	NA	TRBJ2-1	TGTGCCACCCCCGGCTACAATGAGCAGTTCTTC	CATPGYNEQFF
TRBV19	NA	NA	TRBJ1-4	TGTGCCAGTAGTATCCCCGGGATGGCTAATGAAAAACTGTTTTTT	CASSIPGMANEKLFF
TRBV2	TRBD2	NA	TRBJ2-1	TGTGCCAGCATGTACGGGACTAGCGGCTACAATGAGCAGTTCTTC	CASMYGTSGYNEQFF
TRBV3-1/TRBV3-2	NA	once	TRBJ1-6	TGTGCCAGCAGCCAAGGGTTCGGGGAGAATTCACCCCTCCACTTT	CASSQGFGENSPLHF
TRBV5-6	TRBD1	NA	TRBJ1-5	TGTGCCAGCAGCTCAGGACAGGCAAACCAGCCCCAGCATTTT	CASSSGQANQPQHF
TRBV12-5	NA	NA	TRBJ2-1	TGTGCTAGTCAAAAACCTAGCGAGTACAATGAGCAGTTCTTC	CASQKPSEYNEQFF
TRBV7-2	TRBD2	NA	TRBJ2-3	TGTGCCAGCAGCTTAGTCGCGGGAGGGCGCACAGATACGCAGTATTTT	CASSLVAGGRTDTQYF
TRBV7-2	NA	once	TRBJ2-1	TGTGCCAGCAGCTCAGGGGAAAGGGTGCAGTTCTTC	CASSSGERVQFF
TRBV30	TRBD1	NA	TRBJ2-7	TGTGCCTGGTCCCGGACAGGAGTATACGAGCAGTACTTC	CAWSRTGVYEQYF
TRBV19	TRBD1	NA	TRBJ1-1	TGTGCCAGTATCTTGACAGGGGAGGACACTGAAGCTTTCTTT	CASILTGEDTEAFF
TRBV19	TRBD1	NA	TRBJ2-1	TGTGCCAGTAGCCAAACCCCTCAGGACAGGAACAGGTTCTTC	CASSQTPQDRNRFF
TRBV7-9	TRBD1	NA	TRBJ2-6	TGTGCCAGCAGCCAACCCATAGACAGGGCTGGGGCCAACGTCCTGACTTTC	CASSQPIDRAGANVLTF
TRBV5-8	NA	NA	TRBJ1-1	TGTGCCAGCAGCTTCCTTCAAGCTTTCTTT	CASSFLQAFF
TRBV10-3	TRBD1	NA	TRBJ2-5	TGTGCCATCAGTGGGACAGGGGGGAACCAGTACTTC	CAISGTGGNQYF
TRBV6-1	NA	once	TRBJ1-2	TGTGCCAGCAGTGAAACTAGGTCGAGCTACACCTTC	CASSETRSSYTF
TRBV11-2	TRBD1	NA	TRBJ1-4	TGTGCCAGCAGCTTAGCCGGGACAGGGCAGGAAAAACTGTTTTTT	CASSLAGTGQEKLFF
TRBV9	NA	NA	TRBJ1-1	TGTGCCAGCAGCGTAGGCTCAGTCATGGCCAACACTGAAGCTTTCTTT	CASSVGSVMANTEAFF
TRBV5-1	NA	NA	TRBJ2-7	TGCGCCAGCAGCTTGAATGGTCAGGGCTACGAGCAGTACTTC	CASSLNGQGYEQYF
TRBV2	NA	NA	TRBJ1-2	TGTGCCAGCGGCTCTGGGCCCTTGGGCTACACCTTC	CASGSGPLGYTF
TRBV5-1	NA	NA	TRBJ1-6	TGCGCCAGCAGCACTACATTGACAGGAGCCAATTCACCCCTCCACTTT	CASSTTLTGANSPLHF
TRBV7-3	NA	NA	TRBJ1-6	TGTGCCAGCAGCTTAGGGACTGCGGGTCGAGGTTCACCCCTCCACTTT	CASSLGTAGRGSPLHF
TRBV11-1	NA	once	TRBJ2-5	TGTGCCAGCAGCCCCTCGTTCGGGTCACAAGAGACCCAGTACTTC	CASSPSFGSQETQYF
TRBV6-5	TRBD1	NA	TRBJ2-7	TGTGCCAGCAGTTACTCCAGGGGGCCTTCCTACGAGCAGTACTTC	CASSYSRGPSYEQYF
TRBV18	NA	few	TRBJ1-2	TGTGCCAGCTCACCGGGGGGGCCCAATCTGAACTATGGCTACACCTTC	CASSPGGPNLNYGYTF
TRBV20-1	NA	once	TRBJ2-3	TGCAGTGCTAGAGTTCCTGTATGGTATTTT	CSARVPVWYF
TRBV25-1	NA	NA	TRBJ1-1	TGTGCCAGCAGTGAATACGACCCCAGGGCTGAAGCTTTCTTT	CASSEYDPRAEAFF
TRBV6-1	NA	NA	TRBJ1-5	TGTGCCAGCAGTGAATCGGGGTATAGCAATCAGCCCCAGCATTTT	CASSESGYSNQPQHF
TRBV18	NA	NA	TRBJ1-6	TGTGCCAGCTCACCAGATCTCAGGGCCGATTCACCCCTCCACTTT	CASSPDLRADSPLHF
TRBV19	TRBD2	NA	TRBJ2-1	TGTGCCAGTAGTATAGGAGAGCGGGGGGAATACAATGAGCAGTTCTTC	CASSIGERGEYNEQFF
TRBV29-1	TRBD2	NA	TRBJ2-5	TGCAGCGTTGAAGATCTGCGGGGGGGTCAAGAGACCCAGTACTTC	CSVEDLRGGQETQYF
TRBV6-5	TRBD1	NA	TRBJ1-2	TGTGCCAGCAGTTACAGGGGGCATGGCTACACCTTC	CASSYRGHGYTF
TRBV10-3	NA	NA	TRBJ2-2	TGTGCCATCAGTAAGGGACTGTCCACGGGCGGGGAGCTGTTTTTT	CAISKGLSTGGELFF
TRBV7-9	NA	NA	TRBJ2-3	TGTGCCAGTTTACTCCAGGGGTCAGATACGCAGTATTTT	CASLLQGSDTQYF
TRBV5-1	NA	once	TRBJ2-3	TGCGCCAGCAGAGAGGGCCCTGCTCGGGATACGCAGTATTTT	CASREGPARDTQYF
TRBV2	NA	NA	TRBJ2-5	TGTGCCAGCACCGTCGCGGGGTTTTCGGGGACCCAGTACTTC	CASTVAGFSGTQYF
TRBV2	NA	NA	TRBJ1-4	TGTGCCAGCAGTGGGGCTTATGAAAAACTGTTTTTT	CASSGAYEKLFF
TRBV10-3	NA	NA	TRBJ1-6	TGTGCCATCAGTGAGGGGGGGAGCTCCTATAATTCACCCCTCCACTTT	CAISEGGSSYNSPLHF
TRBV5-1	TRBD2	NA	TRBJ2-5	TGCGCCAGCAGCTCAACAACTAGCGGCGGTTCAGAGACCCAGTACTTC	CASSSTTSGGSETQYF
TRBV5-1	NA	NA	TRBJ2-2	TGCGCCAGCAACAGACTAACCGACACCGGGGAGCTGTTTTTT	CASNRLTDTGELFF
TRBV7-8	TRBD2	NA	TRBJ2-5	TGTGCCAGCAGCTTAGCCGCCGGGGGGATAAGCCAAGAGACCCAGTACTTC	CASSLAAGGISQETQYF